This T cell receptor (beta chain) was captured in a study of response to subunit inactivated influenza vaccine. This clonotype was counted at least ten times. TCRdb recomputed calls from the RT-PCR reads with MiXCR, one row per CDR3 protein. Of hundreds of thousands of distinct CDR3 sequences in the sample, approximately 10% were seen once. The CDR3 runs to 16 residues. Trimming stripped 0 bases from V and 2 bases from J, with 12 bases between. CDR1 is SGDLS, CDR2 YYNGEE, per germline. This sample was shared with a second study, whose subject was T cells expressing NK-cell markers. That work states: Libraries used 5'RACE template switching adding universal primer site and UMIs. Researchers got TCR beta repertoires out of sorted CD3+CD56+NKG2C+, CD3+CD56+NKG2C- and CD3+CD56-NKG2C+ T cells.

V gene TRBV9 combines with J gene TRBJ2-1; D is undetermined. The sequence came from a man aged 50-59 years who received an inactivated influenza vaccine. Here the sequenced sample was PBMCs from blood, taken on the day of vaccination. The CDR3 reads CASSVVGSPPYNEQFF. The CDR3 DNA is TGTGCCAGCAGCGTAGTCGGGTCCCCGCCCTACAATGAGCAGTTCTTC.